This TCR beta chain emerged from a study of beta chain features in type 1 diabetes. Across the whole study: The examined sorted cells totaled around 100 million across samples. Points from the study as a whole: Patients showed naive, central memory and Treg TCRB repertoires that appeared more similar than those of healthy donors.

CD4+ cells of the naive, central memory, regulatory and stem cell-like memory types were sorted via CD45RO/CCR7/CD25/CD127/CD95/CD27. The whole isolated RNA underwent reverse transcription, so sequencing captured expressed TCRB transcripts. Method: immunoSEQ multiplex PCR; TCRdb's copy keeps in-frame clones and lacks some. The sample includes around 300,000 clones, approximately 10% of them seen just once. The CDR3 consists of 15 residues. Concerning this clone: Its antigen is unknown.

The genes are TRBV12-2 and TRBJ1-5. TRBV12-2 is classified as a pseudogene. Sequencing used naive CD4+ T cells from blood. This sequence was found in a woman in her 30s in good health. The CDR3 region is CASRLLSGGPSPQHF. For the CDR3, the DNA is TGTGCAAGTCGCTTATTGTCAGGAGGCCCTTCGCCCCAGCATTTT.